These 24 T cell receptor beta chains originate from one sample sequenced in a study of blood T cell repertoires in COVID-19. Profiling relied on immunoSEQ multiplex PCR, and the TCRdb table lists in-frame clones only, not all of them. The sample includes roughly 250,000 clones, around nine tenths of them seen just once. The source material was PBMCs or T cells enriched from blood (not recorded which). The source is a woman between 18 and 30 years old who had recovered from COVID-19.

The rearrangement joins TRBV5-8 to TRBJ1-3, with 7 bases identical to TRBD1. The CDR3 sequence is 17 residues long. The V segment lost 4 bases and the J segment 0 bases; nucleotides outside the gene matches: 10. The germline gives CDR1 SGHTS, CDR2 YDEGEE. CDR3 amino acids: CASSPRTGLHSGNTIYF. The CDR3 bases are TGTGCCAGCAGCCCCCGGACAGGTCTACACTCTGGAAACACCATATATTTT. Full variable domain (rest looked up from reference TRBV5-8 and TRBJ1-3): EAGVTQSPTHLIKTRGQQATLRCSPISGHTSVYWYQQALGLGLQFLLWYDEGEERNRGNFPPRFSGRQFPNYSSELNVNALELEDSALYLCASSPRTGLHSGNTIYFGEGSWLTVV.

The chain joins TRBV28 to TRBJ2-1; D is uncertain. The germline CDR1 and CDR2 sequences are MDHEN and SYDVKM. Deletions cut 2 bases from V and 8 bases from J, with 16 bases between. This CDR3 region has 15 residues. CDR3 sequence: CASSLGGPRIYEQFF. The CDR3 DNA sequence: TGTGCCAGCAGTTTAGGCGGCCCTAGAATTTATGAGCAGTTCTTC. Drawing the rest from reference TRBV28 and TRBJ2-1, the complete variable domain is DVKVTQSSRYLVKRTGEKVFLECVQDMDHENMFWYRQDPGLGLRLIYFSYDVKMKEKGDIPEGYSVSREKKERFSLILESASTNQTSMYLCASSLGGPRIYEQFFGPGTRLTVL.

This chain links TRBV15 with TRBJ1-6; perhaps TRBD1 as D (6 bases). Looked up from germline, CDR1 is LNHNV and CDR2 is YYDKDF (reference sequence). The CDR3 extends over 15 amino acids. Trimming took 5 bases from V and 10 from J, leaving 18 bases between them. The CDR3 protein is CATSGRGGSGSPLHF. The CDR3 DNA follows: TGTGCCACCAGCGGCCGGGGGGGCAGTGGGTCACCCCTCCACTTT. Looking up the rest from reference TRBV15 and TRBJ1-6 gives the full variable domain: DAMVIQNPRYQVTQFGKPVTLSCSQTLNHNVMYWYQQKSSQAPKLLFHYYDKDFNNEADTPDNFQSRRPNTSFCFLDIRSPGLGDTAMYLCATSGRGGSGSPLHFGNGTRLTVT.

Here the CDR3 DNA reads TGTGCCAGCAGTTACTCGAGGGCGGGAAAGCAAGAGACCCAGTACTTC. This translates into CASSYSRAGKQETQYF. The chain links TRBV6-5 to TRBJ2-5, with D perhaps matching TRBD2 (6 bases). Germline V gene data show CDR1 as MNHEY and CDR2 as SVGAGI. V was cut by 0 bases and J by 2 bases, with 13 bases left in between. The CDR3 sequence is 16 residues long.

The chain uses TRBV6-5 and TRBJ1-2; TRBD1 is a possible D gene (5 bases). The germline V and J ends were trimmed by 3 bases and 4 bases, with 15 bases remaining between them. Germline V lookup: CDR1 MNHEY, CDR2 SVGAGI. This CDR3 has 15 amino acids. CDR3 sequence reads: CASSYPAGMGYGYTF. Written as DNA, the CDR3 is TGTGCCAGCAGTTATCCGGCAGGGATGGGCTATGGCTACACCTTC.

V usage is TRBV19 and J usage is TRBJ1-2; D ambiguous. Trimming pared 5 bases from V and 5 bases from J, leaving 15 bases between. The germline V gene encodes CDR1 LNHDA and CDR2 SQIVND (reference sequence). The CDR3 is 14 amino acids. This CDR3 is CASSVSFYGYGYTF. The DNA for the CDR3 is TGTGCCAGTAGTGTCTCCTTCTACGGTTATGGCTACACCTTC.

The chain joins TRBV3-1 (or the pseudogene TRBV3-2) to TRBJ1-1; 9 nucleotides match TRBD1. Germline V CDR1 and CDR2: LGHDT, YNNKEL (reference sequence). V lost 5 bases to trimming and J lost 5 bases; unmatched junction nucleotides: 12. The CDR3 has 16 amino acids. CDR3 loop: CASSRRPGQGSTEAFF. In DNA form, the CDR3 reads TGTGCCAGCAGCAGGAGACCGGGACAGGGATCTACTGAAGCTTTCTTT.

The chain employs TRBV19 and TRBJ1-2, with D possibly being TRBD1 (5 bases). Trimming shortened V by 1 base and J by 8 bases, and 17 bases separated the two germline ends. Germline V gene data show CDR1 as LNHDA and CDR2 as SQIVND (reference sequence). The CDR3 has 15 residues. The DNA for the CDR3 is TGTGCCAGTAGTATAGCGGGGCGGGGACGGGACGGCTACACCTTC. Translating gives CASSIAGRGRDGYTF.

The V gene is TRBV7-8, the J gene TRBJ2-3; possible D gene TRBD2, 6 bases. Germline values: CDR1 SGHVS, CDR2 FQNEAQ. This CDR3 has 15 amino acids. The V gene lost 5 bases and the J gene lost 5 bases, with 17 bases spanning the gap. Written as DNA, the CDR3 is TGTGCCAGCAGCAAACCGGGACTGCGAGGAGATACGCAGTATTTT. This sequence encodes CASSKPGLRGDTQYF.

The rearrangement links TRBV27 to TRBJ2-5; 9 bases fit TRBD1. Germline V gene sequence: CDR1 MNHEY, CDR2 SMNVEV (reference sequence). V gave up 5 bases and J gave up 4 bases; unmatched junction bases: 8. This CDR3 has 15 residues. The CDR3 DNA follows: TGTGCCAGCAGTGCGCTCGGACAGGGGTTAGAGACCCAGTACTTC. It codes for CASSALGQGLETQYF.

The chain has TRBV10-3 and TRBJ2-5, with 7 bases matching TRBD1. CDR3 length: 13 amino acids. Germline V gene lookup returns CDR1 ENHRY and CDR2 SYGVKD. V shed 6 bases and J 1 base; nucleotides not matched to a gene: 2. CDR3 nucleotide sequence: TGTGCCATCAGCTGGGACAGCCAAGAGACCCAGTACTTC. This encodes CAISWDSQETQYF.

The chain links TRBV11-2 to TRBJ2-3, with 10 bases identical to TRBD2. CDR1 is SGHAT and CDR2 is FQNNGV in the germline V gene. The CDR3 is made up of 18 amino acids. The J segment lost 2 bases and the V segment lost 5 bases, leaving 13 bases of the junction unmatched. The CDR3 region has the DNA TGTGCCAGCAGCGGGTGGGCGGGACTAGCGCGACACACAGATACGCAGTATTTT. Residues: CASSGWAGLARHTDTQYF.

The V gene is TRBV4-3, the J gene TRBJ1-2; D remains ambiguous. V was clipped by 1 base and J by 7 bases, with 16 bases between them. Germline V gene lookup returns CDR1 LGHNA and CDR2 YSLEER. CDR3 length: 15 amino acids. CDR3 sequence: CASSQGVWAGAGYTF. CDR3 sequence (DNA): TGCGCCAGCAGCCAAGGAGTATGGGCAGGCGCTGGCTACACCTTC.

The chain employs TRBV6-2 or TRBV6-3 and TRBJ2-1; 10 bases are a match to TRBD2. Trimming removed 2 bases from V and 10 bases from J; junction bases left unmatched: 5. CDR3 length equals 14 residues. Germline V gene lookup returns CDR1 MNHEY and CDR2 SVGEGT. CDR3 loop: CASSYGTSASEQFF. In DNA form, the CDR3 reads TGTGCCAGCAGTTACGGGACTAGCGCTTCCGAGCAGTTCTTC.

This chain joins TRBV25-1 and TRBJ2-7; D is unresolved. V gave up 8 bases and J gave up 0 bases, with 14 bases separating them. This CDR3 comprises 14 residues. Germline V CDR1 and CDR2: MGHDK, SYGVNS. CDR3 loop: CASAPRAGSYEQYF. Written as DNA, the CDR3 is TGTGCCAGCGCTCCTCGAGCTGGCTCCTACGAGCAGTACTTC.

This chain uses TRBV3-1 (or the pseudogene TRBV3-2) with TRBJ2-3; D remains unclear. Per germline, CDR1 LGHDT and CDR2 YNNKEL (reference sequence). V gave up 4 bases and J gave up 2 bases, with 16 bases separating them. The CDR3 runs to 16 residues. CDR3 nucleotide sequence: TGTGCCAGCAGCCTTAGCATGACCGGAGTCACAGATACGCAGTATTTT. It encodes CASSLSMTGVTDTQYF.

The count of this clone is one. Written as DNA, the CDR3 is TGTGCCAGCAGCAGGACAGGGGCTACCTTCCATGAGCAGTTCTTC. Translation: CASSRTGATFHEQFF. The V gene is TRBV5-6, the J gene TRBJ2-1, with 9 bases that match TRBD1. V dropped 4 bases and J dropped 8; count of bases not matched to a gene: 10. The length of the CDR3 is 15 residues. Germline V gene sequence: CDR1 SGHDT, CDR2 YYEEEE.

The chain uses TRBV27 and TRBJ2-4, with 9 bases identical to TRBD2. This CDR3 is 17 amino acids long. V lost 0 bases to trimming and J lost 1 base; unmatched junction nucleotides: 4. Germline values: CDR1 MNHEY, CDR2 SMNVEV (reference sequence). The DNA of the CDR3 is TGTGCCAGCAGTTTATCTAGTAGCGGGAGTGCCAAAAACATTCAGTACTTC. Amino acids: CASSLSSSGSAKNIQYF.

CDR3 DNA: TGTGCCAGCAGCTTGGGTGGAGATCCCGGGTTGGAAGCTTTCTTT. Encoded protein: CASSLGGDPGLEAFF. The chain links TRBV5-6 to TRBJ1-1; D is unresolved. Trimming stripped 0 bases from V and 8 bases from J, with 17 bases between. The CDR3 has 15 residues. From germline, CDR1 is SGHDT and CDR2 YYEEEE.

This chain joins TRBV29-1 and TRBJ1-4, with 7 bases fitting TRBD1. V lost 7 bases and J lost 4; bases outside the gene matches: 6. Germline V gives CDR1 SQVTM, CDR2 ANQGSEA. This CDR3 contains 13 residues. The CDR3 loop reads CSGKGGFNEKLFF. The CDR3 DNA follows: TGCAGCGGAAAAGGGGGCTTTAATGAAAAACTGTTTTTT.

The chain joins TRBV14 to TRBJ2-6; 9 nucleotides line up with TRBD1. The V segment lost 2 bases and the J segment 1 base; nucleotides outside the gene matches: 18. The CDR3 runs to 22 residues. Germline loops: CDR1 SGHDN, CDR2 FVKESK. The CDR3 loop is CASSQLPKGDRAPESGANVLTF. The CDR3 DNA reads TGTGCCAGCAGCCAACTACCAAAGGGGGACAGGGCGCCTGAATCTGGGGCCAACGTCCTGACTTTC.

The V and J genes are TRBV5-6 and TRBJ1-2; TRBD1 might be the D (5 bases). CDR3 length: 15 amino acids. Trimming removed 4 bases at V and 5 bases at J, with 18 bases between. The germline V gene has CDR1 SGHDT and CDR2 YYEEEE. The CDR3 is CASSQKTVAPYGYTF. The CDR3 region has the DNA TGTGCCAGCAGCCAAAAGACAGTGGCGCCATATGGCTACACCTTC.

The chain combines TRBV7-3 with TRBJ2-1, with 11 bases that match TRBD2. The V segment lost 3 bases and the J segment 7 bases; nucleotides outside the gene matches: 8. This CDR3 spans 16 amino acids. Germline-derived CDR1 and CDR2 are SGHTA and FQGTGA. The CDR3 nucleotides read TGTGCCAGCAGCTTCACTAGCGGGAGTGGTTTGAATGAGCAGTTCTTC. It yields the protein CASSFTSGSGLNEQFF.

This clone was observed a single time. This CDR3 is CASTPQLTVGNTIYF. The CDR3 region has the DNA TGTGCCAGCACCCCACAGTTGACGGTCGGAAACACCATATATTTT. This chain uses TRBV6-5 with TRBJ1-3, with D unclear. This CDR3 spans 15 amino acids. V lost 7 bases and J 4 bases, leaving 17 bases between the germline ends. Germline CDR1 reads MNHEY; CDR2 reads SVGAGI.